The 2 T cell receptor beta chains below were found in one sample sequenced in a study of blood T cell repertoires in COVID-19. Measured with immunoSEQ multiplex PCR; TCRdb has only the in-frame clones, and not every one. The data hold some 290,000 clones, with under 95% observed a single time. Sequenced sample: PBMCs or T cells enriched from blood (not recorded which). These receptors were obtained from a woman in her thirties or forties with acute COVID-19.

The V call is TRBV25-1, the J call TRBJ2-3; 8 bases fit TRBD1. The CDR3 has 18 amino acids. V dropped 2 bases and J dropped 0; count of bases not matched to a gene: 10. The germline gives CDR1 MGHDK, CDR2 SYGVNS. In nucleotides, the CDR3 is TGTGCCAGCAGTGAACTGCACAGGGGGGTCCCTAGCACAGATACGCAGTATTTT. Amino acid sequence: CASSELHRGVPSTDTQYF.

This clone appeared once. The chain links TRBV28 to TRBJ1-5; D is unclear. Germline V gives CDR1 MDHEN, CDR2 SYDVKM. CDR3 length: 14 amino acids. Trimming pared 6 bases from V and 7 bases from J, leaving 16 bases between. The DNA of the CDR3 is TGTGCCAGCAGCCCTACCAGGAATCAACAGCCCCAGCATTTT. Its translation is CASSPTRNQQPQHF.